One sample yielded the 13 T cell receptor beta chains listed below, sequenced in a study of blood T cells in healthy people across ages. Sample-barcoded 5' priming and a J-beta primer mix drove a second PCR of roughly 6 to 12 cycles. TCRdb reanalysed the 5' RACE reads using MiXCR and keeps one entry per CDR3 protein. Of more than 650,000 distinct CDR3 sequences in the sample, less than 70% were seen once. Sequencing was performed on blood. These receptors were collected from an elderly man in good health.

The rearrangement uses TRBV27 and TRBJ2-7; TRBD2 matches 11 bases. The germline CDR1 and CDR2 sequences are MNHEY and SMNVEV (reference sequence). The junction had 11 bases not matched to a gene; V was cut back by 2 bases and J by 2 bases. CDR3 length: 18 residues. The CDR3 sequence: CASSLESSGRRATYEQYF. CDR3 in DNA: TGTGCCAGCAGTTTAGAGTCTAGCGGGAGGCGGGCTACCTACGAGCAGTACTTC.

The chain has TRBV4-1 and TRBJ1-2; perhaps TRBD1 as D (5 bases). Germline V lookup: CDR1 MGHRA, CDR2 YSYEKL. This CDR3 has 16 residues. With 0 bases removed from V and 1 base from J, the gap between germline ends came to 12 bases. The DNA for the CDR3 is TGCGCCAGCAGCCAAGATCGGGCGAGGGGTAACTATGGCTACACCTTC. As protein: CASSQDRARGNYGYTF.

In its sample, this clonotype was seen a few times. The V gene is TRBV20-1, the J gene TRBJ2-7; possibly TRBD1 for D (6 bases). CDR3 length equals 14 residues. CDR1 and CDR2 from the germline V gene are DFQATT and SNEGSKA (reference sequence). The V end was cut by 1 base, the J end by 9 bases, with 19 bases between. Here the CDR3 reads CSARGTVGQLVQYF. The CDR3 DNA reads as TGCAGTGCTAGAGGCACCGTGGGACAACTGGTGCAGTACTTC.

The gene calls are TRBV20-1 and TRBJ2-1, with a possible D match to TRBD2 (6 bases). The CDR3 loop spans 12 amino acids. Germline CDR1 reads DFQATT; CDR2 reads SNEGSKA (reference sequence). V lost 6 bases and J 4 bases, leaving 10 bases between the germline ends. The CDR3 DNA reads as TGCAGTGCCCCCGGACTATACAATGAGCAGTTCTTC. This encodes CSAPGLYNEQFF.

This clonotype was found a few times. The CDR3 nucleotides read TGTGCCAGCAGTTTTTTACGCGGTACCTACGAGCAGTACTTC. Translated: CASSFLRGTYEQYF. This chain joins TRBV12-3 or TRBV12-4 and TRBJ2-7; D gene uncertain. CDR3 length: 14 amino acids. V was trimmed by 3 bases and J by 2 bases, leaving 11 bases between them.

This clonotype showed up just a few times. The gene calls are TRBV12-3 or TRBV12-4 and TRBJ1-2; 7 bases fit TRBD1. This CDR3 region has 15 residues. Germline trimming cut 6 bases from V and 5 bases from J; bases unmatched to any gene: 12. The CDR3 nucleotides read TGTGCCAGCAGGGGGACAGACGGCACACGGTATGGCTACACCTTC. This gives the protein CASRGTDGTRYGYTF.

This clonotype turned up a few times. The chain couples TRBV4-1 to TRBJ2-1; 7 bases match TRBD2. The CDR3 contains 16 residues. Germline lookup yields CDR1 MGHRA and CDR2 YSYEKL. The V segment lost 4 bases and the J segment 8 bases; nucleotides outside the gene matches: 14. This CDR3 reads CASSLKRGFSGDEQFF. The CDR3 bases are TGCGCCAGCAGCCTCAAGCGGGGCTTTTCGGGCGATGAGCAGTTCTTC.

This clonotype came up a few times. The chain uses TRBV7-9 and TRBJ2-7, with no clear D. The J call is uncertain, as TRBJ2-5 better fits the DNA end. CDR1 and CDR2 from the germline V gene are SEHNR and FQNEAQ (reference sequence). This CDR3 has 13 residues. The CDR3 is CASSLAGSETQYF. The CDR3 nucleotides read TGTGCCAGCAGCTTAGCAGGCTCGGAGACCCAGTACTTC.

Concerning this clonotype itself: Germline and junction disagree at one end, which may indicate a read error. This rearrangement joins TRBV5-1 to TRBJ2-7; 8 bases agree with TRBD1. CDR1 SGHRS and CDR2 YFSETQ come from the germline V gene. The length of the CDR3 is 12 residues. CDR3 coding DNA: TGTGCCAGCAGCCCGGACAGGGATGAGCAGTACTTC. Its protein is CASSPDRDEQYF.

The gene calls are TRBV20-1 and TRBJ2-7; D could derive from TRBD1 or TRBD2 (5 bases each). Germline-derived CDR1 and CDR2 are DFQATT and SNEGSKA (reference sequence). V was shortened by 5 bases and J by 3 bases, with 17 bases between the two germline ends. This CDR3 is 14 amino acids long. The CDR3 protein is CSAAGWDRNYEQYF. In DNA, the CDR3 is TGCAGTGCTGCCGGGTGGGACCGTAACTACGAGCAGTACTTC.

The chain has TRBV12-3 or TRBV12-4 and TRBJ2-7, with a tentative D call TRBD2 (5 bases). The CDR3 sequence is 15 residues long. V gave up 6 bases and J gave up 6 bases, with 21 bases separating them. The CDR3 DNA follows: TGTGCCAGCAGGCTTGCCGAGGGCCGATCCGCCGAGCAGTACTTC. Translation: CASRLAEGRSAEQYF.

To note about this clonotype: A much larger clone differs from this one at a single base, so this may be a read error. J is TRBJ2-3 and V is TRBV24-1, with 9 nucleotides matching TRBD2. Trimming at V came to 3 bases and at J to 1 base, leaving 7 bases not matched to a gene. Germline CDR1 is KGHDR and CDR2 is SFDVKD. The CDR3 spans 17 residues. CDR3 region: CATSDLQPSGGTDTQYF. CDR3 nucleotide sequence: TGTGCCACCAGTGATCTCCAACCTAGCGGGGGCACAGATACGCAGTATTTT.

The rearrangement uses TRBV4-1 and TRBJ2-1; 10 bases match TRBD2. The CDR3 contains 14 residues. Trimming cost V 7 bases and J 6 bases; bases outside gene matches: 6. Germline V gene lookup returns CDR1 MGHRA and CDR2 YSYEKL. CDR3 sequence reads: CASTETSGPNEQFF. The CDR3 DNA reads TGCGCCAGCACGGAGACTAGCGGGCCCAATGAGCAGTTCTTC.